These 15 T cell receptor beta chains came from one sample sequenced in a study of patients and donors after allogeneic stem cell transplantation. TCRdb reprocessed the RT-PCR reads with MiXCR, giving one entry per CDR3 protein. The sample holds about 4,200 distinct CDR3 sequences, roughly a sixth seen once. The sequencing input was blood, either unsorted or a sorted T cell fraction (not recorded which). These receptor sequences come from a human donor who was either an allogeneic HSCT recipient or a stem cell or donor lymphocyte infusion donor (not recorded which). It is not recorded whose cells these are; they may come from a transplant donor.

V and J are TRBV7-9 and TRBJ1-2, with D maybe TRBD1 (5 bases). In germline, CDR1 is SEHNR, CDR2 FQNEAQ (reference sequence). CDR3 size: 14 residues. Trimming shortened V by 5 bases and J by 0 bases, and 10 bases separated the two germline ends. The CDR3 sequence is CASSRDGTNYGYTF. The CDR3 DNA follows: TGTGCCAGCAGCCGGGACGGTACTAACTATGGCTACACCTTC.

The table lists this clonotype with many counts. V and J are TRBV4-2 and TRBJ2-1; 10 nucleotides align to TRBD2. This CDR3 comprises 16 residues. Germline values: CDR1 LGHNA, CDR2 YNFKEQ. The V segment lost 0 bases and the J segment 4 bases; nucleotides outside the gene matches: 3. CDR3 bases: TGTGCCAGCAGCCAAGATCTAGCGGGAGCGTACAATGAGCAGTTCTTC. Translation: CASSQDLAGAYNEQFF.

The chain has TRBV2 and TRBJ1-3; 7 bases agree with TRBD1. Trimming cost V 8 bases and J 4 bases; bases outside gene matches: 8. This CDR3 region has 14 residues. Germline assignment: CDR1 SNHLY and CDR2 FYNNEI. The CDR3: CASGLTGLGNTIYF. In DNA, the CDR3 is TGTGCCAGCGGACTGACAGGGTTGGGAAACACCATATATTTT.

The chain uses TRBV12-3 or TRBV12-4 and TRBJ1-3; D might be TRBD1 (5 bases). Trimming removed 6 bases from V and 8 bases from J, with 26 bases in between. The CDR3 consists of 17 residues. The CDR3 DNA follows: TGTGCCAGCAGACAGGATTTTTCAGGGCTTAGTGACGACACCATATATTTT. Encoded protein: CASRQDFSGLSDDTIYF.

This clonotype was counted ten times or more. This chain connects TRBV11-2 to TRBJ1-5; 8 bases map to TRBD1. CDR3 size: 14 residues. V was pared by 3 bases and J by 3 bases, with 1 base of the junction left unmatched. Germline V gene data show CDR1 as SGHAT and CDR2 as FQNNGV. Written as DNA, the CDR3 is TGTGCCAGCAGCTTGGACAGGGTCAATCAGCCCCAGCATTTT. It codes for CASSLDRVNQPQHF.

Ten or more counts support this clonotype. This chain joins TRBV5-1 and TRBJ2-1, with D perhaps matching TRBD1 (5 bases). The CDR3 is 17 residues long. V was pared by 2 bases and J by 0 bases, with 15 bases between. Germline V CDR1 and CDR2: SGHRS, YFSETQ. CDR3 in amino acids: CASSFGHGDSSYNEQFF. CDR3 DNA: TGCGCCAGCAGCTTTGGACATGGGGATAGCTCCTACAATGAGCAGTTCTTC. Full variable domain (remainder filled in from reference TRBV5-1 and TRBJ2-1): KAGVTQTPRYLIKTRGQQVTLSCSPISGHRSVSWYQQTPGQGLQFLFEYFSETQRNKGNFPGRFSGRQFSNSRSEMNVSTLELGDSALYLCASSFGHGDSSYNEQFFGPGTRLTVL.

The CDR3 DNA follows: TGTGCCAGCAGCCTCCTCTCTGGCTACACCTTC. Translating gives CASSLLSGYTF. This sequence joins TRBV7-9 and TRBJ1-2, with D hard to call. The V end lost 5 bases, the J end lost 7 bases, and 8 bases lay between the germline ends. The CDR3 contains 11 residues. The germline V gene encodes CDR1 SEHNR and CDR2 FQNEAQ (reference sequence).

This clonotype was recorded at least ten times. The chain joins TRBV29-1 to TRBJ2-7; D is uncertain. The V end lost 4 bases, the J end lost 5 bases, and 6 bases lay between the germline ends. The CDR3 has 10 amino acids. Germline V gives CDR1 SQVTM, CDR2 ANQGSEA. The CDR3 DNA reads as TGCAGCGTTGTGAAGAACGAGCAGTACTTC. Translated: CSVVKNEQYF.

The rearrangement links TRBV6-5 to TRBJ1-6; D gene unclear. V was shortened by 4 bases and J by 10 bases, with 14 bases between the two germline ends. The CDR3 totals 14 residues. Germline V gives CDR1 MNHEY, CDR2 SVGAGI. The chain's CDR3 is CASSSAGHVSPLHF. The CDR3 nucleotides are TGTGCCAGCAGTTCGGCAGGCCACGTATCACCCCTCCACTTT.

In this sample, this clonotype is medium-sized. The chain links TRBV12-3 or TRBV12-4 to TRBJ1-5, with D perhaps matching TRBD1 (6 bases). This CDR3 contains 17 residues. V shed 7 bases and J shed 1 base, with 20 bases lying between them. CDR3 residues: CASTHRGGKSSNQPQHF. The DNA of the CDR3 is TGTGCCAGCACCCATAGAGGGGGGAAATCGAGCAATCAGCCCCAGCATTTT.

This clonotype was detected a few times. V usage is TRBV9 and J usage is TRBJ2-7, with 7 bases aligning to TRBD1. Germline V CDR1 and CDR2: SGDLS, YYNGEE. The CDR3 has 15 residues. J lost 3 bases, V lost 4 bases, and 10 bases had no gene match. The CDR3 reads CASSPPGGAHYEQYF. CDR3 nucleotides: TGTGCCAGCAGCCCACCAGGGGGAGCCCACTACGAGCAGTACTTC.

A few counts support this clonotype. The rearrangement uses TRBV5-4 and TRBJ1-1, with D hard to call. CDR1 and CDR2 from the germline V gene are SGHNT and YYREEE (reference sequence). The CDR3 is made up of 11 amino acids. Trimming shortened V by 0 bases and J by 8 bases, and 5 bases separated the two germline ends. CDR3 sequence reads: CASSLGREAFF. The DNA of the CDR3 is TGTGCCAGCAGCTTGGGACGGGAAGCTTTCTTT.

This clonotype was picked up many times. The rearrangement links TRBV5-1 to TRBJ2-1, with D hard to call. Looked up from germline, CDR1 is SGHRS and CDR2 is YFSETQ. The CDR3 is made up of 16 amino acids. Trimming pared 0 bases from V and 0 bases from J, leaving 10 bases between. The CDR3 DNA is TGCGCCAGCAGCTTGGCCCTTGTCAGCTCCTACAATGAGCAGTTCTTC. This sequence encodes CASSLALVSSYNEQFF.

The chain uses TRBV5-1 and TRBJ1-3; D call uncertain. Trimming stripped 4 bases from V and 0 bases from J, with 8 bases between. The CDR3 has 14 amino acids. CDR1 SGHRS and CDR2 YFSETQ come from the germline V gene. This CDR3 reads CASSVGNSGNTIYF. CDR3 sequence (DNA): TGCGCCAGCAGCGTGGGGAACTCTGGAAACACCATATATTTT.

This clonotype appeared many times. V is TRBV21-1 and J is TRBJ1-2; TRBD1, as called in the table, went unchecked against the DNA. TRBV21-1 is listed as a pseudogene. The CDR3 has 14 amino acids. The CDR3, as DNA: TGTGCCAGCAGCAGCGGGACAGGGGGCGAAGGCTACACCTTC. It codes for CASSSGTGGEGYTF.